This T cell receptor beta chain was identified in a study of OX40 agonist ivuxolimab in advanced cancers. Broadly, across the study: The costimulatory receptor OX40 (CD134) was targeted by ivuxolimab, a fully human IgG2 agonistic monoclonal antibody. Intravenous ivuxolimab was administered to patients every 2 weeks at six dose levels: 0.01, 0.1, 0.3, 1.5, 3 and 10 mg/kg. Among the approximately 54 dose-escalation patients, 19 had hepatocellular carcinoma, some 15 melanoma, 9 renal cell carcinoma and 9 head and neck cancer. The dose-escalation cohort was 82.7% male with a mean age of approximately 59 years, ranging from roughly 20 to 80. Prior anti-PD-1, anti-PD-L1 or anti-CTLA-4 therapy was permitted, and checkpoint inhibitors had been received by less than 45% of dose-escalation patients. Partial responses occurred in three dose-escalation patients, of whom one had hepatocellular carcinoma and two had cutaneous melanoma. The point of sequencing TCRbeta in the periphery was to test whether ivuxolimab changed TCR sequence diversity and drove clonal T-cell expansion. The paper covers the monotherapy dose-escalation part of the phase I ivuxolimab trial, which included N ≈ 50 patients.

Patients with autoimmune disease history or receiving systemic immunosuppression were excluded from the trial. Peripheral blood for TCR sequencing was drawn from every dose cohort at baseline, at cycle 4 day 1 and at cycle 7 day 1. The samples were drawn from a first-in-human, open-label, multicenter phase I dose-escalation trial of ivuxolimab. Adults with locally advanced or metastatic head and neck squamous cell, hepatocellular, melanoma or renal cell carcinoma were enrolled in the trial. Before TCR sequencing, CD4+ T cells and CD8+ T cells were sorted from peripheral blood as separate populations. Concerning this clone itself: Its antigen is not yet known. Base qualities are not provided; no much larger clone lies one nucleotide away.

The study at large found these results: Low levels of normalized T-cell clonal expansion were also seen in some patients who did not respond. Clonal expansion of both CD4+ and CD8+ blood T cells was observed from baseline to week 6 at doses 0.1 to 3.0 mg/kg. In the 0.1-3.0 mg/kg groups, partial responders were among the patients with the lowest normalized peripheral clonal expansion, particularly in CD8+ T cells. After ivuxolimab, more expanded clones were found on average in CD8+ T cells than in CD4+ T cells. Which antigens the clonally expanded peripheral T cells were specific for was not determined.

Genomic DNA was extracted from sorted cells for sequencing of the TCRbeta CDR3 region. The immunoSEQ Assay was used for sequencing of TCRbeta CDR3 regions. Sourced from immuneACCESS, this table was stored by TCRdb with only in-frame sequences that have V and J called. A share of the clones is absent; for the studies checked, an unresolved V gene accounts for under half, and the remainder has no known explanation. This sample is represented by tens of thousands of clones; more than 80% of them were singletons. The ten largest clones add up to nearly 7.5% of the sample. The CDR3 covers 16 residues, taking in both the cysteine and the phenylalanine. Of all the DNA, just the CDR3 is kept, 48 bases in frame from base 1. From the germline V gene, CDR1 is KGHSH and CDR2 is LQKENI. V ends up 6 bases short and J 7 bases short, with an unmatched junction base count of 12.

Sequenced material: CD4+ or CD8+ T cells sorted from blood, taken in a trial of the OX40 agonist ivuxolimab. The V and J segments used are TRBV18 and TRBJ1-2, and TRBD1 matches 12 of the central bases. The clonotype comes from an adult with an advanced solid tumor such as melanoma, head and neck, liver or kidney cancer. The CDR3 here reads CASSPTSGQGASGYTF. The DNA reads TGTGCCAGCTCGCCAACATCGGGACAGGGGGCAAGTGGCTACACCTTC.